A single sample is the source of the 8 T cell receptor beta chains below, sequenced in a study of CD8+CD57+ T cells in acquired aplastic anemia. In patients chosen for sequencing, flow cytometry had shown CD8+CD57+ cell expansion. The template used for profiling TCR beta VDJ and CDR3 was genomic DNA. One entry per CDR3 protein, called by TCRdb with MiXCR from the reads. The top ten hold about 8.3% of the sample, which has fewer than 250,000 distinct CDR3 sequences, about 44% seen once. Sequenced sample: sorted CD4+, CD8+, or CD8+CD57+ T cells (not recorded which) from PBMCs. The receptors originated from a human donor with aplastic anemia.

Many counts were recorded for this clonotype. The chain recombines TRBV14 with TRBJ2-7; D is unclear. This CDR3 has 13 residues. CDR1 SGHDN and CDR2 FVKESK come from the germline V gene. The V end lost 4 bases, the J end lost 6 bases, and 13 bases lay between the germline ends. CDR3 region: CASSPRIIGEQYF. CDR3 DNA: TGTGCCAGCAGCCCCCGGATTATAGGCGAGCAGTACTTC.

This clonotype was seen many times. The CDR3 DNA follows: TGCAGTGCCTCGGACAGGGCTATCTCTGGGGCCAACGTCCTGACTTTC. Translation gives CSASDRAISGANVLTF. This chain links TRBV20-1 with TRBJ2-6, with TRBD1 identical over 8 bases. The junction had 7 bases not matched to a gene; V was cut back by 6 bases and J by 0 bases. Germline lookup yields CDR1 DFQATT and CDR2 SNEGSKA (reference sequence). The CDR3 contains 16 residues.

This clonotype occurred many times. This chain joins TRBV2 and TRBJ2-3, with 8 positions matching TRBD2. The CDR3 has 16 amino acids. After removal of 4 bases from V and 2 bases from J, the junction contained 8 bases not matched to a gene. Per the germline V gene, CDR1 is SNHLY and CDR2 is FYNNEI. Here the CDR3 DNA reads TGTGCCAGCAGTGCCGTAATAGCGGGGCTCACAGATACGCAGTATTTT. Translated, it gives CASSAVIAGLTDTQYF. Full variable domain (missing parts from reference TRBV2 and TRBJ2-3): EPEVTQTPSHQVTQMGQEVILRCVPISNHLYFYWYRQILGQKVEFLVSFYNNEISEKSEIFDDQFSVERPDGSNFTLKIRSTKLEDSAMYFCASSAVIAGLTDTQYFGPGTRLTVL.

This clonotype was observed at least ten times. The V call is TRBV30, the J call TRBJ2-1; D is undetermined. Trimming cost V 0 bases and J 4 bases, with 7 bases left between them. CDR1 and CDR2 (germline): GTSNPN, SVGIG (reference sequence). The CDR3 covers 13 residues. For the CDR3, the DNA is TGTGCCTGGAGTGTGTCTGGGTACAATGAGCAGTTCTTC. Translation gives CAWSVSGYNEQFF.

This clonotype was observed a handful of times. As DNA, the CDR3 is TGTGCCAGCAGTGAAGCTGCAGGGGGCCCAGATACGCAGTATTTT. Translated, it gives CASSEAAGGPDTQYF. This chain links TRBV6-1 with TRBJ2-3; 8 bases match TRBD1. This CDR3 has 15 amino acids. The V and J ends lost 0 bases and 4 bases, in that order; junction bases with no gene match: 3. Germline loops: CDR1 MNHNS, CDR2 SASEGT.

The sample holds many counts of this clonotype. The chain employs TRBV27 and TRBJ2-5; D possibly corresponds to TRBD1 (8 bases). V was trimmed by 4 bases and J by 1 base, leaving 16 bases between them. The germline V gene has CDR1 MNHEY and CDR2 SMNVEV (reference sequence). The CDR3 contains 16 residues. This chain's CDR3 is CASSSRTGRGQETQYF. Here the CDR3 DNA reads TGTGCCAGCAGTTCCCGGACAGGGAGGGGCCAAGAGACCCAGTACTTC.

The gene calls are TRBV20-1 and TRBJ2-1, with 7 positions matching TRBD1. CDR1 DFQATT and CDR2 SNEGSKA come from the germline V gene (reference sequence). The CDR3 loop spans 14 amino acids. V lost 4 bases to trimming and J lost 7 bases; unmatched junction nucleotides: 10. This CDR3 is CSAISADRRNEQFF. The CDR3 DNA reads TGCAGTGCTATTAGCGCGGACAGGAGAAATGAGCAGTTCTTC.

The chain employs TRBV29-1 and TRBJ1-2; D gene ambiguous. CDR1 and CDR2 (germline): SQVTM, ANQGSEA. The CDR3 contains 12 residues. V was pared by 4 bases and J by 8 bases, with 14 bases between. CDR3 sequence reads: CSVVKGQQGYTF. In DNA, the CDR3 is TGCAGCGTTGTGAAGGGCCAGCAGGGCTACACCTTC.